A selection of T cell receptor beta chains follows, all from one sample in a study of CD8 T cells in ankylosing spondylitis. TCRdb re-analysed the 5' RACE reads in MiXCR, keeping a single row per CDR3 protein. In the table there are 500,000 to 550,000 distinct CDR3 sequences, 10% to 15% of which are singletons. Sequenced material: blood, either unsorted or a sorted T cell fraction (not recorded which). Receptors originate from a male donor with ankylosing spondylitis. CDR3s include the opening cysteine and the closing phenylalanine or tryptophan. Fields, in order: V gene, J gene, CDR3 protein.

v_call: TRBV5-5
j_call: TRBJ1-2
cdr3_aa: CASSDGPQPSFGYTF

v_call: TRBV14
j_call: TRBJ2-3
cdr3_aa: CASSQPLRGVATDTQYF

v_call: TRBV6-2/TRBV6-3
j_call: TRBJ2-2
cdr3_aa: CASSYPSGRGTGELFF

v_call: TRBV6-2/TRBV6-3
j_call: TRBJ1-5
cdr3_aa: CASSYNRGVAIQPQHF

v_call: TRBV11-3
j_call: TRBJ2-1
cdr3_aa: CASSLDTSLRPYEQFF

v_call: TRBV7-9
j_call: TRBJ2-1
cdr3_aa: CASSHSGSSYNEQFF

v_call: TRBV4-2
j_call: TRBJ2-3
cdr3_aa: CASSQDPSTDTQYF

v_call: TRBV7-8
j_call: TRBJ1-1
cdr3_aa: CASSVDPDAEAFF

v_call: TRBV4-2
j_call: TRBJ2-3
cdr3_aa: CASSQDPASGSRSDTQYF

v_call: TRBV12-3/TRBV12-4
j_call: TRBJ1-5
cdr3_aa: CASSLIRTSNQPQHF

v_call: TRBV10-2
j_call: TRBJ1-5
cdr3_aa: CASSEVWAINQPQHF

v_call: TRBV2
j_call: TRBJ1-1
cdr3_aa: CASSVSRTGGGNTEAFF

v_call: TRBV20-1
j_call: TRBJ1-1
cdr3_aa: CSARWESTEAFF

v_call: TRBV2
j_call: TRBJ2-7
cdr3_aa: CASTDRVGVDEQYF

v_call: TRBV5-1
j_call: TRBJ1-2
cdr3_aa: CASSPGQQGYGYTF

v_call: TRBV7-9
j_call: TRBJ1-2
cdr3_aa: CASSPPGGHGYTF

v_call: TRBV24-1
j_call: TRBJ2-7
cdr3_aa: CATSDRTGKYF

v_call: TRBV24-1
j_call: TRBJ2-1
cdr3_aa: CATSDHPGTGRNEQFF

v_call: TRBV30
j_call: TRBJ1-1
cdr3_aa: CAWSVEANTEAFF

v_call: TRBV20-1
j_call: TRBJ2-3
cdr3_aa: CSARGLAGGGASTDTQYF

v_call: TRBV4-2
j_call: TRBJ2-1
cdr3_aa: CASSQDRSGRGYNEQFF

v_call: TRBV7-2
j_call: TRBJ2-7
cdr3_aa: CASSARLAGSSYEQYF

v_call: TRBV7-2
j_call: TRBJ2-7
cdr3_aa: CASTSPGLVGSEQYF

v_call: TRBV19
j_call: TRBJ2-1
cdr3_aa: CASSIASGTQFF

v_call: TRBV10-2
j_call: TRBJ2-1
cdr3_aa: CASSEPGTSGSPNEQFF

v_call: TRBV7-9
j_call: TRBJ1-2
cdr3_aa: CASSSGGTSYGYTF

v_call: TRBV11-2
j_call: TRBJ1-1
cdr3_aa: CASSPLSGTEAFF

v_call: TRBV10-2
j_call: TRBJ2-7
cdr3_aa: CASRGGSGFSYEQYF

v_call: TRBV5-1
j_call: TRBJ1-2
cdr3_aa: CASSLTRQGIPGYTF

v_call: TRBV24-1
j_call: TRBJ1-4
cdr3_aa: CATSDPAGASEKLFF

v_call: TRBV7-9
j_call: TRBJ2-3
cdr3_aa: CASSPGRRQSTDTQYF

v_call: TRBV30
j_call: TRBJ1-1
cdr3_aa: CAWSRGRQGPYTEAFF

v_call: TRBV12-3/TRBV12-4
j_call: TRBJ2-1
cdr3_aa: CASSLSGSTYNEQFF

v_call: TRBV9
j_call: TRBJ1-1
cdr3_aa: CASSFSSGDTEAFF

v_call: TRBV20-1
j_call: TRBJ2-7
cdr3_aa: CSADRSYEQYF

v_call: TRBV20-1
j_call: TRBJ2-1
cdr3_aa: CSARVGRDSYNEQFF

v_call: TRBV4-2
j_call: TRBJ1-1
cdr3_aa: CASSQEIGPGTEAFF

v_call: TRBV7-2
j_call: TRBJ2-7
cdr3_aa: CASSFVGLVPYEQYF

v_call: TRBV5-6
j_call: TRBJ2-5
cdr3_aa: CGSSLYGQETQYF

v_call: TRBV29-1
j_call: TRBJ1-2
cdr3_aa: CSVVQGAHGYTF

v_call: TRBV5-1
j_call: TRBJ2-2
cdr3_aa: CASETANTGELFF

v_call: TRBV24-1
j_call: TRBJ2-2
cdr3_aa: CATSDSQRYTGELFF

v_call: TRBV5-1
j_call: TRBJ2-3
cdr3_aa: CASSLLQGGIDTDTQYF

v_call: TRBV30
j_call: TRBJ2-5
cdr3_aa: CAWKQLGQGVKETQYF

v_call: TRBV5-4
j_call: TRBJ2-1
cdr3_aa: CASAGDSYNEQFF

v_call: TRBV5-1
j_call: TRBJ2-3
cdr3_aa: CASSLDPSGRAIIQYF

v_call: TRBV20-1
j_call: TRBJ2-7
cdr3_aa: CSAISGTGGDEQYF

v_call: TRBV7-2
j_call: TRBJ2-7
cdr3_aa: CASSLNRVTYEQYF

v_call: TRBV5-1
j_call: TRBJ1-3
cdr3_aa: CASSSRGGGNTIYF

v_call: TRBV2
j_call: TRBJ2-1
cdr3_aa: CASSDGRAGVYSYNEQFF

v_call: TRBV28
j_call: TRBJ2-1
cdr3_aa: CASAPGQGINEQFF

v_call: TRBV10-3
j_call: TRBJ1-1
cdr3_aa: CAISESLTPNTEAFF

v_call: TRBV12-3/TRBV12-4
j_call: TRBJ1-1
cdr3_aa: CASTPSRGLNTEAFF

v_call: TRBV5-6
j_call: TRBJ2-2
cdr3_aa: CASSLPDYLNTGELFF

v_call: TRBV20-1
j_call: TRBJ2-5
cdr3_aa: CSARQRLAGDFRETQYF